The 3 T cell receptor beta chains below were found in one sample sequenced in a study of blood T cell repertoires in COVID-19. TCRdb's copy holds only in-frame clones and misses some; the assay was immunoSEQ multiplex PCR. Among approximately 80,000 clones listed, over 75% were seen once. The sequencing input was peripheral blood. These receptors were taken from a woman aged 80 or over with COVID-19, enrolled during active disease.

CDR3 residues: CAITSDPGTENYGYTF. The CDR3 DNA reads TGTGCCATCACGTCCGACCCAGGGACAGAAAACTATGGCTACACCTTC. The chain couples TRBV10-3 to TRBJ1-2, with 7 bases lining up with TRBD1. This CDR3 comprises 16 residues. With V trimmed by 7 bases and J by 2 bases, 13 bases remained unmatched. Germline CDR1 reads ENHRY; CDR2 reads SYGVKD.

V usage is TRBV24-1 and J usage is TRBJ2-1, with a possible D match to TRBD2 (6 bases). This CDR3 has 16 amino acids. In germline, CDR1 is KGHDR, CDR2 SFDVKD. Trimming cost V 7 bases and J 5 bases, with 20 bases left between them. The CDR3 is CATSPRLAGRDNEQFF. The CDR3 region has the DNA TGTGCCACCAGCCCCCGGCTGGCGGGAAGGGACAATGAGCAGTTCTTC.

The rearrangement uses TRBV9 and TRBJ2-6, with a possible D match to TRBD2 (5 bases). The CDR3 loop spans 15 amino acids. The V and J ends lost 4 bases and 0 bases respectively, with 8 bases between them. Germline assignment: CDR1 SGDLS and CDR2 YYNGEE. In DNA form, the CDR3 reads TGTGCCAGCAGCAGAGGGAGCTCTGGGGCCAACGTCCTGACTTTC. This sequence encodes CASSRGSSGANVLTF.